This paragraph covers one TCR beta chain sequence. The antigen is undetermined. The data were obtained in a study of shared clonotypes between healthy human individuals. Overall study findings and caveats: Relative to clonotypes present in all four donors, those not shared had lower generation probabilities.

V lost 4 bases, J lost 4 bases, and 4 bases stayed unmatched. This CDR3 comprises 16 residues. CDR1 and CDR2 (germline): LGHNA, YNFKEQ. Several immunoSEQ 96-well plates shared each subset's DNA, each plate a replicate. The data were produced by immunoSEQ multiplex PCR, yet TCRdb's version contains in-frame clones alone and is incomplete. Counted here are around 700,000 clones, less than 80% occurring once; the ten biggest clones make up less than 2%. The chain uses TRBV4-2 and TRBJ2-2; 12 nucleotides line up with TRBD2. The receptor was isolated from a woman younger than 45 in good health. The sequenced sample consisted of memory CD4+ T cells sorted from blood. Subset of the sample: CD45RA-negative fraction. CDR3 residues: CASSRGLAGFTGELFF. The DNA of the CDR3 is TGTGCCAGCAGCCGAGGACTAGCGGGGTTCACCGGGGAGCTGTTTTTT.